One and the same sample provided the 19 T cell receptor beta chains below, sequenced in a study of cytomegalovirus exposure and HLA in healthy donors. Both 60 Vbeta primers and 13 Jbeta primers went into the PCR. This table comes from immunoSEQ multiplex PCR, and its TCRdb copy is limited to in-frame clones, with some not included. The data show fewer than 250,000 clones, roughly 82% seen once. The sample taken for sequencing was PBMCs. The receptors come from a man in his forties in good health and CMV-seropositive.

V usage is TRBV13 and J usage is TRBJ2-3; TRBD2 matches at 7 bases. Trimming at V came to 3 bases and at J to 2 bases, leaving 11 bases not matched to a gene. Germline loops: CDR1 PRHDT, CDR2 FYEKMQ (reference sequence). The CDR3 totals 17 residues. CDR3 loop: CASSFPPPAGYTDTQYF. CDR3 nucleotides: TGTGCCAGCAGCTTCCCCCCCCCAGCGGGATACACAGATACGCAGTATTTT.

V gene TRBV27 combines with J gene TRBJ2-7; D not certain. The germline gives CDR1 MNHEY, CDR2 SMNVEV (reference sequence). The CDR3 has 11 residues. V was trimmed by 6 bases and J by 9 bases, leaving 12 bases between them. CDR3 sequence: CASSLEGVQYF. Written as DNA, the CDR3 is TGTGCCAGCAGCCTAGAAGGAGTGCAGTACTTC.

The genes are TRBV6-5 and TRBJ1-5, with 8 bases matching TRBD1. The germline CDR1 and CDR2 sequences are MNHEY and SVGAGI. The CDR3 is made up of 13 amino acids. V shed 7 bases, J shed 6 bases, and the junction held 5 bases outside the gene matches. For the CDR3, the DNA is TGTGCCAGCAAGGACAGGGAGCCTCAGCCCCAGCATTTT. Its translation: CASKDREPQPQHF.

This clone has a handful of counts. CDR3 coding DNA: TGTGCCAGTAGCCCTGGGGGTAGCGGGTACGAGCAGTACTTC. Protein product: CASSPGGSGYEQYF. V gene TRBV19 combines with J gene TRBJ2-7; 7 bases fit TRBD2. This CDR3 has 14 amino acids. V shed 6 bases, J shed 4 bases, and the junction held 9 bases outside the gene matches. Germline CDR1 reads LNHDA; CDR2 reads SQIVND (reference sequence).

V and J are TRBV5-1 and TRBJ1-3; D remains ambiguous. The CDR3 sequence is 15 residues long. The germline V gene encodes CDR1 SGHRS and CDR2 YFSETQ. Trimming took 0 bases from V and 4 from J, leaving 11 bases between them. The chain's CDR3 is CASSLGEGWGNTIYF. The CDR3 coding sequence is TGCGCCAGCAGCTTGGGAGAGGGATGGGGAAACACCATATATTTT.

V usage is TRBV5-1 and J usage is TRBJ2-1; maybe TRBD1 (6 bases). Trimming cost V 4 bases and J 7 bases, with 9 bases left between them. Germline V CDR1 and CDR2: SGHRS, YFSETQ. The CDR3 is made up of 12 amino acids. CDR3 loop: CASSLQGNEQFF. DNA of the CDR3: TGCGCCAGCAGCCTACAGGGAAATGAGCAGTTCTTC. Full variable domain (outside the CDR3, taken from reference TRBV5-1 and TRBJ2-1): KAGVTQTPRYLIKTRGQQVTLSCSPISGHRSVSWYQQTPGQGLQFLFEYFSETQRNKGNFPGRFSGRQFSNSRSEMNVSTLELGDSALYLCASSLQGNEQFFGPGTRLTVL.

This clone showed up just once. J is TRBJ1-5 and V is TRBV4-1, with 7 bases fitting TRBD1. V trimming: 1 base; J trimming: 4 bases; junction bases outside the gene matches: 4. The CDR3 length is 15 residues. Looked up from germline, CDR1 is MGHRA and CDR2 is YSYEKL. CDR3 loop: CASSQVGGQNQPQHF. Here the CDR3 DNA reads TGCGCCAGCAGCCAAGTAGGGGGACAGAATCAGCCCCAGCATTTT.

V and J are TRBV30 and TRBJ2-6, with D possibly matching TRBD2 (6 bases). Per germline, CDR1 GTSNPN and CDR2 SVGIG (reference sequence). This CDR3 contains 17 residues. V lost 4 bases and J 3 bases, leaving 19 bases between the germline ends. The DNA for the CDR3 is TGTGCCTGGATTCCCCGGGGACTGGGATTTGGGGCCAACGTCCTGACTTTC. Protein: CAWIPRGLGFGANVLTF.

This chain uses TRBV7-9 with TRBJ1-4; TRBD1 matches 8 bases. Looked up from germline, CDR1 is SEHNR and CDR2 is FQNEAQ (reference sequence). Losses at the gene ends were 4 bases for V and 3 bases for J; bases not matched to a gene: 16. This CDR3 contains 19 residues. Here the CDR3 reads CASSSLIGQGGRANEKLFF. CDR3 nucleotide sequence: TGTGCCAGCAGCTCACTGATCGGACAGGGAGGGAGGGCTAATGAAAAACTGTTTTTT.

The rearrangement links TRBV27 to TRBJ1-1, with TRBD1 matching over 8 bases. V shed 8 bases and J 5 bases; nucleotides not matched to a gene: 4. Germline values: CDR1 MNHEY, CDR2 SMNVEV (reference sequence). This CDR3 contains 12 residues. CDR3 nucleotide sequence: TGTGCCAGCCAGGGGGCGCTGACTGAAGCTTTCTTT. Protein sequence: CASQGALTEAFF.

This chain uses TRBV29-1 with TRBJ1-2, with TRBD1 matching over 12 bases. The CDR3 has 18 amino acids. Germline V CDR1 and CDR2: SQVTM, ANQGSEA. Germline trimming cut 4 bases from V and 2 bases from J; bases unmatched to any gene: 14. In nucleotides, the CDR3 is TGCAGCGTTGTCCGAACCGGGACAGGGGGCATTGTGAACTATGGCTACACCTTC. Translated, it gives CSVVRTGTGGIVNYGYTF.

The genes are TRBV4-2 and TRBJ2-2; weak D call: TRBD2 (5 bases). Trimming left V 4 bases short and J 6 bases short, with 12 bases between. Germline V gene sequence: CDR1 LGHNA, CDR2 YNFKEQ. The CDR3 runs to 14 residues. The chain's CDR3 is CASSPGRVAGELFF. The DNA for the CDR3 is TGTGCCAGCAGCCCTGGGCGGGTGGCCGGGGAGCTGTTTTTT.

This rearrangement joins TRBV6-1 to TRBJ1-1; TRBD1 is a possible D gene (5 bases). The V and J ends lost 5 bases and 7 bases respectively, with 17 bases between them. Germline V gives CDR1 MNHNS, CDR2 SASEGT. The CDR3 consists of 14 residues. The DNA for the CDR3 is TGTGCCAGCAGTTCCCACAGGACCAACTTTGAAGCTTTCTTT. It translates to CASSSHRTNFEAFF.

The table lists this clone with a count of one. The CDR3 is CASSSSRLGTTDTQYF. The DNA of the CDR3 is TGTGCCAGCAGCTCATCCCGACTAGGGACCACAGATACGCAGTATTTT. V is TRBV7-6 and J is TRBJ2-3; D may be TRBD2 (6 bases). CDR1 is SGHVS and CDR2 is FNYEAQ in the germline V gene. The CDR3 is made up of 16 amino acids. Trimming cost V 4 bases and J 2 bases, with 16 bases left between them.

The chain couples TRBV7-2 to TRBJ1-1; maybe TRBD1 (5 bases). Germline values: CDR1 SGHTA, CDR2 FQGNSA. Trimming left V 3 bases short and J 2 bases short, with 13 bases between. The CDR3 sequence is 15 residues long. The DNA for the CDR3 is TGTGCCAGCAGCTTCGCCCCAGGGTATAACACTGAAGCTTTCTTT. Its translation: CASSFAPGYNTEAFF.

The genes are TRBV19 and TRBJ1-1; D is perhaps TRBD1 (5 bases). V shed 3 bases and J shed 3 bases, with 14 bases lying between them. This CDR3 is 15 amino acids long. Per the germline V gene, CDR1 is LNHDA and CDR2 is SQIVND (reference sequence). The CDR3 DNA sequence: TGTGCCAGTAGTATCCCGGCAGGGATGCACACTGAAGCTTTCTTT. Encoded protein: CASSIPAGMHTEAFF. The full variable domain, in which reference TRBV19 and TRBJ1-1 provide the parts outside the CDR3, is DGGITQSPKYLFRKEGQNVTLSCEQNLNHDAMYWYRQDPGQGLRLIYYSQIVNDFQKGDIAEGYSVSREKKESFPLTVTSAQKNPTAFYLCASSIPAGMHTEAFFGQGTRLTVV.

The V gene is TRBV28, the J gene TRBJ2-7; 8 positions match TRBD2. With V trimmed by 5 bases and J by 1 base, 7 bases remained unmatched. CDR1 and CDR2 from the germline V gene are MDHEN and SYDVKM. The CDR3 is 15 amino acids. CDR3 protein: CASSPPGGGSYEQYF. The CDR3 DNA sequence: TGTGCCAGCAGTCCCCCGGGAGGGGGATCCTACGAGCAGTACTTC.

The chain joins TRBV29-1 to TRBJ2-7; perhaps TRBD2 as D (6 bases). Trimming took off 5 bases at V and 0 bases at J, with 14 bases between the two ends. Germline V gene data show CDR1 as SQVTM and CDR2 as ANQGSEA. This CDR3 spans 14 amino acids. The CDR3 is CSVRRGTNSYEQYF. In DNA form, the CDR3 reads TGCAGCGTTCGACGGGGGACCAACTCCTACGAGCAGTACTTC.

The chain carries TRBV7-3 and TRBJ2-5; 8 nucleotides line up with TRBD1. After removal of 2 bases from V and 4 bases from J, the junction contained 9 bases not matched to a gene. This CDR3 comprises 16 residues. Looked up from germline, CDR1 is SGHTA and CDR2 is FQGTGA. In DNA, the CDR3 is TGTGCCAGCAGCTTACAGGGGGCGAGCGCGGCAGAGACCCAGTACTTC. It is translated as CASSLQGASAAETQYF.